This section outlines one T cell receptor beta chain sequence together with its context. Its specificity is unknown. This sample is drawn from a study of cytomegalovirus exposure and HLA in healthy donors. Study summary: Counted in an early data release were some 81 million unique TCRs from HLA-typed donors.

Overall study results and limits: Most observed TCR sequences were rare, whereas some public TCRs were detected in many donors.

PCR amplification relied on 60 Vbeta primers (plus 13 Jbeta primers). Original processing methods: Around 83 million unique TCR beta chains, 10 million to 14 million shared, were counted in a later analysis. Measured with immunoSEQ multiplex PCR; TCRdb has only the in-frame clones, and not every one. The V and J calls and clone size come from that table; D and trimming were worked out from the DNA. The sample carries about 140,000 clones, roughly four fifths recorded once. This CDR3 has 13 amino acids. Trimming removed 7 bases at V and 4 bases at J, with 13 bases between. Germline CDR1 MDHEN, CDR2 SYDVKM. The donors (healthy individuals) were bone marrow donors.

V and J are TRBV28 and TRBJ1-1; D unresolved. The specimen was PBMCs. The sequence was obtained from a man between 18 and 35 years old in good health and CMV-seropositive. CDR3 sequence reads: CASMSGLSTEAFF. The CDR3, as DNA: TGTGCCAGCATGTCAGGTTTAAGCACTGAAGCTTTCTTT.